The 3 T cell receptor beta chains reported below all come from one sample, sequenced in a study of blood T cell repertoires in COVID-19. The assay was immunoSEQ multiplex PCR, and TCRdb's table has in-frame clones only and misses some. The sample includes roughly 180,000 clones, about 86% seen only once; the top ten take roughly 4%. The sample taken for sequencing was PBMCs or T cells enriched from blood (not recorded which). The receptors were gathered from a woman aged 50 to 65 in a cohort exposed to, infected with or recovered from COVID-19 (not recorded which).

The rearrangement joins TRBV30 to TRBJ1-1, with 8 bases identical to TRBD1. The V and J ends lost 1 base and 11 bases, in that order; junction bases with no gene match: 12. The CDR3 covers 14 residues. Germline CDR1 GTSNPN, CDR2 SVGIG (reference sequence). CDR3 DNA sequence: TGTGCCTGGAGTGCCGGGACAGGTGGGACCATGGCTTTCTTT. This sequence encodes CAWSAGTGGTMAFF.

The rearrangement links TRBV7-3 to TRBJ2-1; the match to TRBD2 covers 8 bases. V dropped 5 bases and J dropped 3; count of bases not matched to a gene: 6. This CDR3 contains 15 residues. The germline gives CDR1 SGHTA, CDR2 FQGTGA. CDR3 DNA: TGTGCCAGCAGCGACATAGCGGGGAGCTACAATGAGCAGTTCTTC. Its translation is CASSDIAGSYNEQFF.

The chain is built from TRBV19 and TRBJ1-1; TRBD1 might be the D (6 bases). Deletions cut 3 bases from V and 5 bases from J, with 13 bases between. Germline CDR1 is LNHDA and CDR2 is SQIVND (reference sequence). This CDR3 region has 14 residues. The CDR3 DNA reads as TGTGCCAGTAGTATTCCCAGGGGAGGGACTGAAGCTTTCTTT. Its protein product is CASSIPRGGTEAFF.